These 2 T cell receptor beta chains originate from one sample sequenced in a study of blood T cell repertoires in COVID-19 (TCRdb year 2020). Libraries were built with the immunoSEQ multiplex PCR assay. Not all clones reach the TCRdb copy of this immuneACCESS table, which keeps in-frame sequences only. Checked studies attribute under half of the gap to unresolved V genes and leave the rest unexplained. The sample contains fewer than 250,000 clones, 70% to 90% of them found a single time. The ten largest make up about 9.3% of the sample. The specimen sequenced was PBMCs or T cells enriched from blood (not recorded which). The receptors were sampled from a woman between 45 and 60 years old with acute COVID-19.

The V call is TRBV13, the J call TRBJ1-3, with a possible D match to TRBD1 (5 bases). In germline, CDR1 is PRHDT, CDR2 FYEKMQ (reference sequence). Trimming removed 1 base from V and 3 bases from J, with 10 bases in between. The CDR3 runs to 15 residues. CDR3: CASSLAGGGGNTIYF. The CDR3 DNA reads TGTGCCAGCAGCTTAGCCGGGGGGGGTGGAAACACCATATATTTT.

The chain uses TRBV6-5 and TRBJ1-1, with a tentative D call TRBD1 (5 bases). The CDR3 extends over 15 amino acids. Germline loops: CDR1 MNHEY, CDR2 SVGAGI. Trimming shortened V by 5 bases and J by 1 base, and 14 bases separated the two germline ends. CDR3: CASSRTGTSNTEAFF. DNA of the CDR3: TGTGCCAGCAGTCGTACCGGGACTTCGAACACTGAAGCTTTCTTT.